The source of this T cell receptor (beta chain) is a study of blood T cell repertoires in COVID-19 (dated by TCRdb to about 2020). Background on the whole study: The collaborator samples originated in the United States, Italy and Spain and spanned the acute and convalescent phases of COVID-19. The dataset comprised deeply sampled blood TCRbeta repertoires from subjects exposed to, actively infected with, or recovered from COVID-19. Nearly every sample came with metadata listing a de-identified subject ID, COVID-19 status, age in years and sex. The repertoires were made available in a free public database intended to serve as a resource for research on the immune response to SARS-CoV-2. The material from the prospective study consisted of cDNA or gDNA derived from T cells, B-cell-depleted T cells, or PBMCs. The samples were drawn from the first 160 participants of the ongoing ImmuneRACE study and from about 1,200 subjects provided by 6 global collaborators. Where HLA class I and class II types were available, the types were taken from metadata supplied by the sample provider, not from assay-based typing.

As regards this clone: This clone's antigen is unknown. Base qualities are not at hand, and no much larger clone is one base apart.

TCRbeta CDR3 regions were amplified from genomic DNA by means of the immunoSEQ Assay, a bias-controlled multiplex PCR. The study's own analysis went as follows. Nucleated cell counts per sample were estimated from amplification of reference gene primers within the assay. Sequence reads were collapsed and filtered to measure the absolute abundance of every unique TCRbeta CDR3 rearrangement. For each sample, productive Simpson clonality was calculated as the square root of Simpson's diversity index across productive rearrangements. Imported from immuneACCESS, the table was reduced by TCRdb to in-frame sequences with V and J called. These copies leave out some clones; in studies compared against another copy, an unresolved V gene accounts for under half, and the cause of the remainder is not known. V and J calls plus clone size are reproduced from that table; the DNA served to infer D and trimming. Here the sample has 250,000 to 300,000 clones; around 86% occur a single time. The ten top clones hold 1.7% of the sample.

Participants in the prospective study were enrolled through a virtual design, were aged 18 to 89 years, and lived in roughly 25 United States geographic areas. In the prospective study, participants were assigned to cohorts based on the clinical history participants reported in a screening survey and a study questionnaire. Recovered participants in ImmuneRACE Cohort 3 were defined as having two consecutive negative NP/OP PCR tests, clearance from a healthcare professional, or resolution of symptoms. In the prospective study, whole blood, serum and a nasopharyngeal or oropharyngeal swab were collected from each participant by mobile phlebotomists. Prospective study participants could optionally give additional blood draws and questionnaires over an approximately 2-month period. Before DNA extraction, blood samples from the prospective study were shipped at room temperature or frozen. Broad study findings and their caveats: Clinical and demographic metadata were provided uncurated, with the amount varying by source and participant.

The clonotype originates from a woman between 35 and 50 years old who had recovered from COVID-19. The source material was PBMCs or T cells enriched from blood (not recorded which).

The sequence in DNA is TGTGCCAGTAGAGAACATGTTCATGGCTACACCTTC. This sequence encodes CASREHVHGYTF. The rearranged chain carries TRBV19 and TRBJ1-2; no D segment can be confidently identified. A distance of 11 bases separates the germline ends of V and J, which lose 6 bases and 6 bases respectively. The germline V gene (reference sequence) specifies LNHDA as CDR1 and SQIVND as CDR2. CDR3 length: 12 amino acids, cysteine to phenylalanine. Only CDR3 DNA remains: 36 bases, in frame from the first base.